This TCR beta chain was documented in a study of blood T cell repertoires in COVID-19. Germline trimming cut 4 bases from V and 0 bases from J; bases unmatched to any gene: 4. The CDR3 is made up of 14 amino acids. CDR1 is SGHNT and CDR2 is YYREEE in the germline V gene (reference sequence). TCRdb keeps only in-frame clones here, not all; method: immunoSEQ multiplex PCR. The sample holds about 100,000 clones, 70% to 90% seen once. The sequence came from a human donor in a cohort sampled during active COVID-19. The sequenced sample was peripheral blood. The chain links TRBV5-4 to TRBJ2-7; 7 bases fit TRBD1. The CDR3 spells CASSDRASSYEQYF. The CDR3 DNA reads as TGTGCCAGCAGCGACAGGGCGAGCTCCTACGAGCAGTACTTC.